This T cell receptor beta chain appears in the sequencing data of a study of beta chain features in type 1 diabetes. Study-level information: Comparable age, gender and cell yields were observed in patients relative to healthy donors.

About this clone itself: The target antigen is unknown.

Germline loops: CDR1 MNHEY, CDR2 SMNVEV (reference sequence). V was clipped by 4 bases and J by 7 bases, with 20 bases between them. The CDR3 sequence is 16 residues long. Reverse transcription of all isolated RNA meant that expressed TCRB transcripts were sequenced. Sequenced by immunoSEQ multiplex PCR; TCRdb stores in-frame clones only, minus some. The sample includes around 330,000 clones, approximately 11% seen only once; the top ten take roughly 0.014%. Study results and caveats: Among all four CD4+ subsets, Type 1 diabetes patients had TCRB CDR3s that were moderately but significantly shorter.

Sequencing input: naive CD4+ T cells from blood. The rearrangement links TRBV27 to TRBJ2-1; possibly TRBD1 for D (5 bases). The TCR originated in a woman aged 25 to 39 in good health. This CDR3 reads CASSSFRDVNLNEQFF. CDR3 nucleotides: TGTGCCAGCAGTTCATTCAGGGATGTGAACCTAAATGAGCAGTTCTTC.